The present T cell receptor beta chain was sequenced within a study of T cells after yellow fever vaccination (dated by TCRdb to about 2019). A note on the overall study: Libraries from fractions with low cell numbers were prepared with the SMART-Seq v4 Ultra Low Input RNA kit. To follow T-cell clones before and after primary and booster YFV17D yellow fever vaccination, bulk TCR alpha and beta repertoires were sequenced over time. Two healthy male donors made up the cohort, one aged 18 to 30 years and the other aged 30 to 40 years. Blood was drawn at multiple timepoints before and after primary and secondary immunization, with bulk PBMC replicates and cell subsets isolated. The investigation overall reported the following: A small share of clonotypes occurred in both CD4 and CD8 compartments, likely arising from convergent recombination. Most clones expanded after primary vaccination were re-detected after the booster (almost 98% of CD4 and about 88% of CD8), suggesting broad memory maintenance. Because only a couple of donors were included in the study, the extent to which the findings can be generalized is limited. FACS-sorted repertoires could contain abundant contaminating clonotypes from the bulk population, so computational filtering was required. Compared with the primary T-cell response, the secondary T-cell response was weaker but faster, peaking on day 5 rather than day 15.

Sample treatment or condition, as interpreted from the label and publication: live attenuated yellow fever vaccine strain. At each blood-draw timepoint, two biological replicates of bulk PBMCs were collected. PBMCs were isolated from peripheral blood using a standard Ficoll-Paque protocol. TriZol was used to extract RNA from bulk PBMCs, from CD4 and CD8 fractions, and from dextramer-positive and dextramer-negative fractions. Turning to this clonotype: Its specific antigen is unknown. Per-base quality was not reported, and no clone a single base away is much larger than it.

V is cut by 5 bases and J by 5 bases, and the space between the germline ends is 10 bases. The germline V gene (reference sequence) yields LNHDA for CDR1 and SQIVND for CDR2. There are 13 amino acids in the CDR3, from cysteine to phenylalanine inclusive. The DNA shown is the 39-base CDR3, in frame from base 1. These reads were obtained on an Illumina NovaSeq 6000. TCR cDNA was synthesized by 5'RACE template switching, which introduced a universal primer site and unique molecular identifiers. Priming for cDNA synthesis came from both the TCR alpha and TCR beta constant segments. Libraries were amplified in two PCR steps, with sample barcodes and sequencing adapters added in the second step. Sequencing of libraries was done on Illumina HiSeq 2500 (2x100 bp) or NovaSeq (2x150 bp). The authors' analysis ran thus. MIGEC handled demultiplexing of reads and collapsing into UMI consensus sequences, while MiXCR performed V(D)J alignment. Using edgeR on replicate PBMC samples, clonotypes were called vaccine-responding if FDR was below 0.01 and the log2 fold change was above 5 up to day 15. CD4 or CD8 identity was assigned to each bulk clonotype according to whether the clonotype was present at higher abundance in the sequenced CD4 repertoire or the sequenced CD8 repertoire. TCRdb reworked the public reads: Q25 trimming with fastp, MiXCR clone assembly, productive beta chains retained. Each entry is one CDR3 protein sequence, shown with its most common DNA and genes. These V and J calls rely on TCRdb rather than the paper's analysis. A total of some 390,000 distinct CDR3 sequences appear in this sample, over 15% of them only once. The ten largest clonotypes hold around 17% of the sample.

The receptor comes from a man aged 18-30 years who received the YFV17D yellow fever vaccine. This sample comprised PBMCs, obtained before the yellow fever booster vaccination. Recombination joined TRBV19 with TRBJ1-5; too little of a D gene remains to name it. The CDR3 reads CASSRGVDQPQHF. Here is the DNA: TGTGCCAGTAGTCGGGGTGTGGATCAGCCCCAGCATTTT.